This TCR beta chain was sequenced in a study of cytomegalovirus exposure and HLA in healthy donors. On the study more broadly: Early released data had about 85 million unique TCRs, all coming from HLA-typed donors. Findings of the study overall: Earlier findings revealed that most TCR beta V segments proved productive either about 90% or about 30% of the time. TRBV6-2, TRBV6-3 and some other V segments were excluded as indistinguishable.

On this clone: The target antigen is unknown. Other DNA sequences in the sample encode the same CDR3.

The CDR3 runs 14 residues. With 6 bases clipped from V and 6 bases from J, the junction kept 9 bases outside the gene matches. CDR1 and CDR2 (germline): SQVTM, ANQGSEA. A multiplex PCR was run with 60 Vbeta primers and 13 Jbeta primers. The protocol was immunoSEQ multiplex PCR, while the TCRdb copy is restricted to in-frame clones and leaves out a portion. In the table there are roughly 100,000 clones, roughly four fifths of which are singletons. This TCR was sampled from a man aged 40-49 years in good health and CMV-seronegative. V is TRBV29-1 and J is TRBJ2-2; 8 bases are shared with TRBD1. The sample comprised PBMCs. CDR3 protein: CSVGATGVPGELFF. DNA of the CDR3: TGCAGCGTCGGGGCGACAGGGGTCCCCGGGGAGCTGTTTTTT.